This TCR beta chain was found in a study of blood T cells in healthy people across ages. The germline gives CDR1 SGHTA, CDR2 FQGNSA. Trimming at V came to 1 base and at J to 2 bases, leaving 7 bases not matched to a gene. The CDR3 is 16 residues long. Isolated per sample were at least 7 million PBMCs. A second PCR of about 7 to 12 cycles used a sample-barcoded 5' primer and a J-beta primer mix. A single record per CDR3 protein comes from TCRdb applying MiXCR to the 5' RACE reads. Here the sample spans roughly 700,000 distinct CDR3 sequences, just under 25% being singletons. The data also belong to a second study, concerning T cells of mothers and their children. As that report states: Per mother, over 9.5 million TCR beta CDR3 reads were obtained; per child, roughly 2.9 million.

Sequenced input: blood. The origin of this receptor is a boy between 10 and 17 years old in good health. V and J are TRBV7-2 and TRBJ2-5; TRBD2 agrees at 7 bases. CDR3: CASSLVGGGSQETQYF. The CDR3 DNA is TGTGCCAGCAGCTTAGTGGGCGGGGGATCTCAAGAGACCCAGTACTTC.